The next 27 T cell receptor beta chains were all read from a single sample in a study of vaccination effects on CD4 cells after COVID-19. In the ViraFEST assay, antigen-specific CD4+ clonotypes were identified by expansion after peptide-pool stimulation. Investigators separated out CD4+ T cells once 10 days of culture had passed. People in the vaccine group had not been infected with SARS-CoV-2 before, and their nucleocapsid antibodies were negative. TCRdb's copy holds only in-frame clones and misses some; the assay was immunoSEQ multiplex PCR. The sample holds roughly 53,000 clones; nearly 80% are singletons and the top ten take more than 5%. Their specific antigens are unknown. The starting material was CD4+ T cells from PBMCs cultured with HCoV-OC43 spike peptides, obtained before COVID-19 vaccination. This sample's subset: HCoV-OC43 spike overlapping peptide pool stimulation. The receptors were sampled from a human donor who received a COVID-19 vaccine.

The chain is built from TRBV4-2 and TRBJ2-5; 12 bases are a match to TRBD2. CDR1 is LGHNA, CDR2 YNFKEQ, per germline. With V trimmed by 0 bases and J by 6 bases, 11 bases remained unmatched. This CDR3 region has 18 residues. CDR3 amino acids: CASSQDPRASGGGQTQYF. The CDR3 nucleotides read TGTGCCAGCAGCCAAGATCCTAGGGCTAGCGGGGGGGGGCAGACCCAGTACTTC.

The CDR3 protein is CASSLAGTPQETQYF. CDR3 in DNA: TGCGCCAGCAGCTTGGCCGGGACACCTCAAGAGACCCAGTACTTC. This chain connects TRBV5-1 to TRBJ2-5; TRBD1 is a possible D gene (6 bases). The germline V gene has CDR1 SGHRS and CDR2 YFSETQ. Deletions cut 0 bases from V and 2 bases from J, with 11 bases between. This CDR3 has 15 residues.

This sequence joins TRBV3-1 (or the pseudogene TRBV3-2) and TRBJ2-5; no reliable D call. The CDR3 sequence is 15 residues long. Trimming removed 3 bases at V and 2 bases at J, with 13 bases between. CDR1 is LGHDT and CDR2 is YNNKEL in the germline V gene (reference sequence). The CDR3 DNA reads TGTGCCAGCAGCCACAGGCAGAGCCGTCAAGAGACCCAGTACTTC. Its protein product is CASSHRQSRQETQYF.

The chain combines TRBV7-3 with TRBJ1-1, with D perhaps matching TRBD1 (5 bases). The CDR3 is 14 amino acids. V was pared by 0 bases and J by 4 bases, with 9 bases between. Germline values: CDR1 SGHTA, CDR2 FQGTGA. The CDR3 spells CASSLTFGGTEAFF. The DNA for the CDR3 is TGTGCCAGCAGCTTAACGTTTGGGGGCACTGAAGCTTTCTTT.

The chain uses TRBV12-3 or TRBV12-4 and TRBJ1-5; D remains unclear. V shed 10 bases and J shed 4 bases, with 11 bases lying between them. The CDR3 has 12 amino acids. The CDR3 DNA follows: TGTGCCACCTCTCACGGGAATCAGCCCCAGCATTTT. Translating gives CATSHGNQPQHF.

The V gene is TRBV10-1, the J gene TRBJ1-1, with D uncertain. The CDR3 spans 14 residues. V was pared by 7 bases and J by 1 base, with 13 bases between. Per the germline V gene, CDR1 is WNHNN and CDR2 is SYGVQD (reference sequence). The DNA for the CDR3 is TGCGCCAGCAACTTTTCACAGCAGAACACTGAAGCTTTCTTT. Its translation is CASNFSQQNTEAFF.

The rearrangement links TRBV25-1 to TRBJ1-6; 10 nucleotides line up with TRBD1. V was pared by 4 bases and J by 8 bases, with 2 bases of the junction left unmatched. The CDR3 is made up of 14 amino acids. Germline V gene sequence: CDR1 MGHDK, CDR2 SYGVNS. The CDR3 here is CASSGDRGDSPLHF. The CDR3 coding sequence is TGTGCCAGCAGTGGGGACAGGGGAGATTCACCCCTCCACTTT.

Here the CDR3 DNA reads TGTGCCACCAGTGATAACAGTTGGTATGGCTACACCTTC. Protein product: CATSDNSWYGYTF. The genes are TRBV24-1 and TRBJ1-2; D unresolved. Deletions cut 3 bases from V and 5 bases from J, with 9 bases between. This CDR3 comprises 13 residues. Germline V gene data show CDR1 as KGHDR and CDR2 as SFDVKD.

J is TRBJ2-1 and V is TRBV30; D is unresolved. The length of the CDR3 is 14 residues. V shed 3 bases and J shed 3 bases, with 12 bases lying between them. Germline CDR1 is GTSNPN and CDR2 is SVGIG (reference sequence). The CDR3 bases are TGTGCCTGGAGACCCGACACCGACTACAATGAGCAGTTCTTC. Protein: CAWRPDTDYNEQFF.

The chain joins TRBV19 to TRBJ2-1, with 11 bases aligning to TRBD2. The CDR3 runs 15 residues. Trimming removed 2 bases from V and 6 bases from J; junction bases left unmatched: 3. Germline loops: CDR1 LNHDA, CDR2 SQIVND (reference sequence). The CDR3 coding sequence is TGTGCCAGTAGTATAATGCTAGCGGGGGGCAATGAGCAGTTCTTC. It yields the protein CASSIMLAGGNEQFF.

This clone was recorded only once. The V gene is TRBV15, the J gene TRBJ1-5; D is possibly TRBD1 (6 bases). This CDR3 has 17 residues. Germline CDR1 LNHNV, CDR2 YYDKDF (reference sequence). V was pared by 0 bases and J by 0 bases, with 12 bases between. CDR3 in DNA: TGTGCCACCAGCAGAGAAAGGACAGCGATTAGCAATCAGCCCCAGCATTTT. It is translated as CATSRERTAISNQPQHF.

The chain has TRBV20-1 and TRBJ1-2; TRBD1 might be the D (5 bases). V dropped 3 bases and J dropped 4 bases, with 12 bases sitting between them. There are 13 residues in the CDR3. Germline-derived CDR1 and CDR2 are DFQATT and SNEGSKA (reference sequence). CDR3 coding DNA: TGCAGTGCTAGTCCGGCAGGGAGCTATGGCTACACCTTC. Translated, it gives CSASPAGSYGYTF.

The J gene is TRBJ1-1, the V gene TRBV6-6; D uncertain. The CDR3 sequence is 16 residues long. Trimming removed 5 bases at V and 5 bases at J, with 21 bases between. Germline CDR1 MNHNY, CDR2 SVGAGI (reference sequence). CDR3 amino acids: CASSQGSGRRKTEAFF. CDR3 sequence (DNA): TGTGCCAGCAGTCAAGGAAGTGGTAGGCGAAAGACTGAAGCTTTCTTT.

The gene calls are TRBV5-4 and TRBJ2-3, with TRBD1 matching 9 bases. With 4 bases clipped from V and 6 bases from J, the junction kept 6 bases outside the gene matches. CDR3 length equals 14 residues. Germline assignment: CDR1 SGHNT and CDR2 YYREEE (reference sequence). The CDR3 spells CASSQDRGSDTQYF. Here the CDR3 DNA reads TGTGCCAGCAGCCAGGACAGGGGTTCGGATACGCAGTATTTT.

The gene calls are TRBV2 and TRBJ2-5; D is unresolved. The CDR3 loop spans 12 amino acids. The V gene lost 4 bases and the J gene lost 4 bases, with 7 bases spanning the gap. Germline-derived CDR1 and CDR2 are SNHLY and FYNNEI. As DNA, the CDR3 is TGTGCCAGCAGTGTAGGGTTAGAGACCCAGTACTTC. The encoded protein is CASSVGLETQYF.

The chain is built from TRBV18 and TRBJ1-1, with 8 nucleotides matching TRBD1. Germline V lookup: CDR1 KGHSH, CDR2 LQKENI. The CDR3 length is 15 residues. Trimming removed 1 base from V and 5 bases from J; junction bases left unmatched: 6. In DNA, the CDR3 is TGTGCCAGCTCACCACAGCCGGGACAGGAAACTGAAGCTTTCTTT. It is translated as CASSPQPGQETEAFF.

This sequence joins TRBV19 and TRBJ1-2; D is perhaps TRBD1 (5 bases). The CDR3 consists of 18 residues. V was trimmed by 3 bases and J by 1 base, leaving 21 bases between them. The germline V gene encodes CDR1 LNHDA and CDR2 SQIVND (reference sequence). The CDR3 is CASSMRVKGRGVNYGYTF. The CDR3 DNA sequence: TGTGCCAGTAGTATGCGGGTTAAAGGGAGGGGTGTTAACTATGGCTACACCTTC.

The chain is built from TRBV7-2 and TRBJ2-2; no reliable D call. V lost 1 base to trimming and J lost 5 bases, with 8 bases between them. The germline gives CDR1 SGHTA, CDR2 FQGNSA. The CDR3 has 14 amino acids. CDR3 region: CASSLVPTTGELFF. CDR3 DNA sequence: TGTGCCAGCAGCTTAGTTCCCACTACCGGGGAGCTGTTTTTT.

This clone has just a few counts. The chain joins TRBV3-1 (or the pseudogene TRBV3-2) to TRBJ2-2, with TRBD1 as a possible D gene (6 bases). The CDR3 spans 16 residues. The germline gives CDR1 LGHDT, CDR2 YNNKEL (reference sequence). Between the trimmed V and J ends, which lost 4 bases and 3 bases, there was a span of 15 bases. CDR3: CASSPRGQKDTGELFF. CDR3 sequence (DNA): TGTGCCAGCAGCCCACGCGGACAGAAAGACACCGGGGAGCTGTTTTTT.

The J gene is TRBJ1-5, the V gene TRBV6-6; 8 nucleotides align to TRBD1. CDR3 length: 15 residues. V was pared by 0 bases and J by 7 bases, with 5 bases of the junction left unmatched. Germline V gene sequence: CDR1 MNHNY, CDR2 SVGAGI (reference sequence). CDR3 protein: CASSYSQGANQPQHF. CDR3 nucleotides: TGTGCCAGCAGTTACTCCCAGGGGGCGAACCAGCCCCAGCATTTT.

This chain joins TRBV6-5 and TRBJ2-7; either TRBD1 or TRBD2 may fit D (5 bases each). Germline assignment: CDR1 MNHEY and CDR2 SVGAGI. Trimming took off 6 bases at V and 2 bases at J, with 11 bases between the two ends. The CDR3 extends over 13 amino acids. DNA for the CDR3: TGTGCCAGCAGGGGACCTATAACCTACGAGCAGTACGTC. As protein: CASRGPITYEQYV.

This clone was seen a handful of times. The chain combines TRBV29-1 with TRBJ1-1; the D is unclear. Germline values: CDR1 SQVTM, CDR2 ANQGSEA. Trimming removed 5 bases at V and 1 base at J, with 8 bases between. This CDR3 has 12 amino acids. The CDR3 nucleotides read TGCAGCGTTAGGCCGTCGAACACTGAAGCTTTCTTT. It encodes CSVRPSNTEAFF.

The chain combines TRBV29-1 with TRBJ1-2; weak D call: TRBD1 (5 bases). Trimming left V 7 bases short and J 6 bases short, with 12 bases between. This CDR3 comprises 11 residues. Germline V gives CDR1 SQVTM, CDR2 ANQGSEA. The CDR3 here is CSGGWGDGYTF. The CDR3 DNA reads TGCAGCGGGGGATGGGGGGATGGCTACACCTTC.

V usage is TRBV7-9 and J usage is TRBJ2-4, with no clear D. Looked up from germline, CDR1 is SEHNR and CDR2 is FQNEAQ (reference sequence). The CDR3 covers 16 residues. Between the trimmed V and J ends, which lost 7 bases and 1 base, there was a span of 17 bases. DNA of the CDR3: TGTGCCAGCACCATAGGTTCCGATGGGGCCAAAAACATTCAGTACTTC. Amino acid sequence: CASTIGSDGAKNIQYF. The full variable domain, in which reference TRBV7-9 and TRBJ2-4 provide the parts outside the CDR3, is DTGVSQNPRHKITKRGQNVTFRCDPISEHNRLYWYRQTLGQGPEFLTYFQNEAQLEKSRLLSDRFSAERPKGSFSTLEIQRTEQGDSAMYLCASTIGSDGAKNIQYFGAGTRLSVL.

The rearrangement uses TRBV4-2 and TRBJ1-1, with no clear D. The germline CDR1 and CDR2 sequences are LGHNA and YNFKEQ. The germline V and J ends were trimmed by 0 bases and 0 bases, with 5 bases remaining between them. The CDR3 totals 14 residues. This CDR3 is CASSQDNLNTEAFF. The CDR3, as DNA: TGTGCCAGCAGCCAAGATAATCTGAACACTGAAGCTTTCTTT.

The chain uses TRBV6-2 or TRBV6-3 and TRBJ1-5; 9 nucleotides match TRBD1. The germline CDR1 and CDR2 sequences are MNHEY and SVGEGT. There are 16 residues in the CDR3. Trimming removed 5 bases from V and 2 bases from J; junction bases left unmatched: 7. The CDR3 region is CASSPTGGRGNQPQHF. CDR3 DNA: TGTGCCAGCAGTCCCACAGGGGGCCGTGGCAATCAGCCCCAGCATTTT.

The chain couples TRBV9 to TRBJ1-2, with 9 bases matching TRBD1. V trimming: 4 bases; J trimming: 3 bases; junction bases outside the gene matches: 7. The CDR3 length is 15 residues. Germline assignment: CDR1 SGDLS and CDR2 YYNGEE. In nucleotides, the CDR3 is TGTGCCAGCAGCCCGCGGGACAGGGAGGACTATGGCTACACCTTC. Translation: CASSPRDREDYGYTF. The complete variable domain, with remaining parts taken from reference TRBV9 and TRBJ1-2, reads DSGVTQTPKHLITATGQRVTLRCSPRSGDLSVYWYQQSLDQGLQFLIQYYNGEERAKGNILERFSAQQFPDLHSELNLSSLELGDSALYFCASSPRDREDYGYTFGSGTRLTVV.